Following are 30 T cell receptor beta chains from one sample sequenced in a study of CD8 T cells in ankylosing spondylitis (dated by TCRdb to 2015 to 2018). Library method: 5' RACE. Data came from an Illumina HiSeq 2500. TCRdb reran the public reads through fastp at Q25 and MiXCR, keeping productive beta chains. Duplicate CDR3 protein sequences are folded into a single record with the most common DNA and genes. The sample contains 200,000 to 250,000 distinct CDR3 sequences, 9.5% to 12% of them found a single time. The ten largest clones represent around 6.5% of the sample. Sequenced material: blood, either unsorted or a sorted T cell fraction (not recorded which). All receptors come from a male donor with ankylosing spondylitis or in good health (not recorded which).

Many counts were recorded for this clonotype. The V call is TRBV7-3, the J call TRBJ2-3; the match to TRBD2 covers 16 bases. CDR3 length: 17 amino acids. Germline CDR1 and CDR2: SGHTA and FQGTGA. V shed 5 bases, J shed 6 bases, and the junction held 8 bases outside the gene matches. The DNA for the CDR3 is TGTGCCAGCAGCAAAACGGGACTAGCGGGAGGGACGGATACGCAGTATTTT. Protein sequence: CASSKTGLAGGTDTQYF.

V is TRBV20-1 and J is TRBJ1-1, with no clear D. V shed 3 bases and J shed 5 bases, with 13 bases lying between them. CDR1 and CDR2 from the germline V gene are DFQATT and SNEGSKA (reference sequence). The CDR3 is 13 residues long. CDR3 loop: CSASPGTRTEAFF. CDR3 DNA: TGCAGTGCTAGCCCCGGCACGAGAACTGAAGCTTTCTTT.

This clonotype was found many times. The chain joins TRBV20-1 to TRBJ2-1; D unresolved. Germline V lookup: CDR1 DFQATT, CDR2 SNEGSKA (reference sequence). The CDR3 has 16 residues. V was shortened by 0 bases and J by 0 bases, with 12 bases between the two germline ends. CDR3 region: CSARDLLPSSYNEQFF. The CDR3 coding sequence is TGCAGTGCTAGAGATCTGCTGCCTAGCTCCTACAATGAGCAGTTCTTC.

This clonotype came up many times. DNA of the CDR3: TGCAGTGCTAGAGATACGGCGGCCCCCTACGAGCAGTACTTC. Encoded protein: CSARDTAAPYEQYF. The V call is TRBV20-1, the J call TRBJ2-7; D unclear. V gave up 0 bases and J gave up 2 bases, with 11 bases separating them. The CDR3 length is 14 residues. Germline CDR1 DFQATT, CDR2 SNEGSKA (reference sequence).

The table lists this clonotype with many counts. This chain links TRBV28 with TRBJ2-6, with TRBD1 matching over 7 bases. Losses at the gene ends were 5 bases for V and 0 bases for J; bases not matched to a gene: 7. Germline CDR1 reads MDHEN; CDR2 reads SYDVKM. The CDR3 sequence is 17 residues long. CDR3 bases: TGTGCCAGCAGTCCCTTGACAGGGCGCTCTGGGGCCAACGTCCTGACTTTC. It translates to CASSPLTGRSGANVLTF.

There are many counts of this clonotype. The V and J genes are TRBV5-1 and TRBJ1-1; D is unresolved. The V gene's germline CDR1 is SGHRS and CDR2 YFSETQ. The V and J ends lost 4 bases and 1 base respectively, with 11 bases between them. The CDR3 totals 14 residues. The CDR3 DNA reads as TGCGCCAGCAGCCTAACACCAGGGAACACTGAAGCTTTCTTT. Residues: CASSLTPGNTEAFF. The full variable domain, with the rest looked up from reference TRBV5-1 and TRBJ1-1, is KAGVTQTPRYLIKTRGQQVTLSCSPISGHRSVSWYQQTPGQGLQFLFEYFSETQRNKGNFPGRFSGRQFSNSRSEMNVSTLELGDSALYLCASSLTPGNTEAFFGQGTRLTVV.

This clonotype was counted ten times or more. The chain carries TRBV5-1 and TRBJ2-7; D unclear. V was clipped by 1 base and J by 0 bases, with 14 bases between them. The CDR3 is made up of 16 amino acids. CDR1 is SGHRS and CDR2 is YFSETQ in the germline V gene. The CDR3 protein is CASSLFPQPSSYEQYF. As DNA, the CDR3 is TGCGCCAGCAGCTTGTTCCCACAGCCTTCCTCCTACGAGCAGTACTTC.

The sample holds many counts of this clonotype. The chain joins TRBV5-1 to TRBJ2-3, with 8 bases that match TRBD2. V was pared by 4 bases and J by 2 bases, with 9 bases of the junction left unmatched. In germline, CDR1 is SGHRS, CDR2 YFSETQ. This CDR3 spans 16 amino acids. CDR3: CASSLSGGQLTDTQYF. The CDR3 DNA is TGCGCCAGCAGCCTCAGCGGGGGCCAACTCACAGATACGCAGTATTTT.

This clonotype was found many times. The chain combines TRBV12-3 or TRBV12-4 with TRBJ1-6; D unresolved. CDR3 size: 14 residues. The V end was cut by 6 bases, the J end by 9 bases, with 15 bases between. The DNA of the CDR3 is TGTGCCAGCAGCCGGACGGCGGAGGGTTCACCCCTCCACTTT. Protein sequence: CASSRTAEGSPLHF.

At least ten counts were recorded for this clonotype. V usage is TRBV12-3 or TRBV12-4 and J usage is TRBJ1-6; D not certain. The germline V and J ends were trimmed by 5 bases and 9 bases, with 11 bases remaining between them. The CDR3 runs to 13 residues. The CDR3 reads CASSPREASPLHF. The CDR3 nucleotides are TGTGCCAGCAGTCCCCGGGAGGCTTCACCCCTCCACTTT.

In this sample, this clonotype turned up many times. The CDR3 nucleotides are TGTGCCAGCAGCCAAGATACTCACCAGGGGGGAGTTAATGAGCAGTTCTTC. Translating gives CASSQDTHQGGVNEQFF. The gene calls are TRBV4-2 and TRBJ2-1; possible D gene TRBD1, 7 bases. Between the trimmed V and J ends, which lost 0 bases and 7 bases, there was a span of 19 bases. The germline V gene has CDR1 LGHNA and CDR2 YNFKEQ. This CDR3 has 17 residues.

The chain joins TRBV28 to TRBJ2-2; D is undetermined. Germline V gene data show CDR1 as MDHEN and CDR2 as SYDVKM. The CDR3 has 13 residues. V gave up 8 bases and J gave up 1 base, with 8 bases separating them. Here the CDR3 reads CASWRGNTGELFF. Here the CDR3 DNA reads TGTGCCAGCTGGAGAGGGAACACCGGGGAGCTGTTTTTT.

This sequence joins TRBV24-1 and TRBJ2-2; TRBD2 is a possible D gene (5 bases). Germline CDR1 KGHDR, CDR2 SFDVKD. The CDR3 runs 15 residues. Trimming removed 3 bases from V and 5 bases from J, with 12 bases in between. CDR3 coding DNA: TGTGCCACCAGTGATGGGCGGGTTGGGACCGGGGAGCTGTTTTTT. Protein: CATSDGRVGTGELFF.

In its sample, this clonotype was seen many times. This CDR3 is CSARALGNTGELFF. DNA of the CDR3: TGCAGTGCTAGAGCTTTGGGGAACACCGGGGAGCTGTTTTTT. The chain combines TRBV20-1 with TRBJ2-2; no clear D gene. The germline CDR1 and CDR2 sequences are DFQATT and SNEGSKA (reference sequence). V lost 1 base, J lost 1 base, and 7 bases lay in between. The CDR3 runs to 14 residues.

This clonotype was picked up many times. The chain couples TRBV25-1 to TRBJ2-5, with unresolved D. Trimming left V 4 bases short and J 1 base short, with 16 bases between. The CDR3 is made up of 16 amino acids. The V gene's germline CDR1 is MGHDK and CDR2 SYGVNS. CDR3: CASSGTGLKAQETQYF. The CDR3 coding sequence is TGTGCCAGCAGTGGGACCGGCCTCAAAGCCCAAGAGACCCAGTACTTC. Complete variable domain (other parts from reference TRBV25-1 and TRBJ2-5): EADIYQTPRYLVIGTGKKITLECSQTMGHDKMYWYQQDPGMELHLIHYSYGVNSTEKGDLSSESTVSRIRTEHFPLTLESARPSHTSQYLCASSGTGLKAQETQYFGPGTRLLVL.

V gene TRBV7-2 combines with J gene TRBJ2-7; the match to TRBD2 covers 8 bases. CDR1 and CDR2 from the germline V gene are SGHTA and FQGNSA. The V and J ends lost 3 bases and 5 bases, in that order; junction bases with no gene match: 6. This CDR3 comprises 14 residues. The CDR3 loop is CASSFSGTGHEQYF. In DNA, the CDR3 is TGTGCCAGCAGCTTTAGCGGGACGGGACACGAGCAGTACTTC.

Ten or more counts support this clonotype. The CDR3 nucleotides read TGTGCCAGCAGCCCAGGGGGCCGGGAGCTGTTTTTT. This sequence encodes CASSPGGRELFF. This chain connects TRBV12-3 or TRBV12-4 to TRBJ2-2; 8 bases are a match to TRBD1. There are 12 residues in the CDR3. With 6 bases clipped from V and 9 bases from J, the junction kept 3 bases outside the gene matches.

Ten or more counts support this clonotype. CDR3 sequence (DNA): TGCGCCAGCATTGGGACTGGCTCGAACACCGGGGAGCTGTTTTTT. This translates into CASIGTGSNTGELFF. V and J are TRBV5-1 and TRBJ2-2, with D possibly matching TRBD2 (6 bases). Germline CDR1 is SGHRS and CDR2 is YFSETQ. V lost 6 bases, J lost 0 bases, and 12 bases lay in between. CDR3 length: 15 residues.

This clonotype came up many times. V and J are TRBV29-1 and TRBJ2-5; possible D gene TRBD2, 5 bases. This CDR3 is 12 amino acids long. V lost 6 bases and J lost 2, with 10 bases in between. Germline loops: CDR1 SQVTM, CDR2 ANQGSEA. CDR3 nucleotide sequence: TGCAGCGTCGGAGGATTACAAGAGACCCAGTACTTC. Translated: CSVGGLQETQYF.

This clonotype was seen a single time. It may be a read error: a sequence one base away is much more abundant. J is TRBJ2-5 and V is TRBV7-2, with D unresolved. CDR3 length equals 13 residues. CDR1 SGHTA and CDR2 FQGNSA come from the germline V gene. V shed 4 bases and J shed 2 bases, with 8 bases lying between them. The CDR3 coding sequence is TGTGCCAGCAGCTCTCCGGCTCAAGAGACCCAGTACTTC. Translated, it gives CASSSPAQETQYF.

This clonotype was detected many times. This chain connects TRBV27 to TRBJ1-4; TRBD1 matches at 8 bases. After removal of 0 bases from V and 6 bases from J, the junction contained 15 bases not matched to a gene. The CDR3 has 19 residues. Looked up from germline, CDR1 is MNHEY and CDR2 is SMNVEV (reference sequence). CDR3 region: CASSLSTSFQGAPHEKLFF. In nucleotides, the CDR3 is TGTGCCAGCAGTTTATCGACTAGCTTCCAGGGGGCCCCTCATGAAAAACTGTTTTTT. Combining the CDR3 with reference TRBV27 and TRBJ1-4 gives the whole variable domain EAQVTQNPRYLITVTGKKLTVTCSQNMNHEYMSWYRQDPGLGLRQIYYSMNVEVTDKGDVPEGYKVSRKEKRNFPLILESPSPNQTSLYFCASSLSTSFQGAPHEKLFFGSGTQLSVL.

CDR3 region: CASSSTKIQSEKLFF. CDR3 nucleotides: TGTGCCAGCAGTTCCACGAAAATCCAGTCTGAAAAACTGTTTTTT. This chain links TRBV28 with TRBJ1-4; no clear D gene. Germline CDR1 is MDHEN and CDR2 is SYDVKM. The V and J ends lost 4 bases and 7 bases respectively, with 16 bases between them. The CDR3 loop spans 15 amino acids.

This clonotype has a count of ten or more. J is TRBJ2-1 and V is TRBV25-1; TRBD1 agrees at 8 bases. The V and J ends lost 1 base and 11 bases, in that order; junction bases with no gene match: 4. The CDR3 is made up of 13 amino acids. The germline V gene has CDR1 MGHDK and CDR2 SYGVNS. CDR3 nucleotide sequence: TGTGCCAGCAGTGAATGGGGACAGGAGAAGCAGTTCTTC. Protein: CASSEWGQEKQFF.

V is TRBV20-1 and J is TRBJ2-1; 8 bases line up with TRBD2. The CDR3 has 17 amino acids. Trimming at V came to 5 bases and at J to 3 bases, leaving 15 bases not matched to a gene. The V gene's germline CDR1 is DFQATT and CDR2 SNEGSKA (reference sequence). CDR3 DNA: TGCAGTGCTCCAATGGGCGGTAGCGGGGACTTCTACAATGAGCAGTTCTTC. This sequence encodes CSAPMGGSGDFYNEQFF.

This clonotype was observed at least ten times. The chain recombines TRBV4-1 with TRBJ1-2; 7 nucleotides agree with TRBD1. The CDR3 runs to 14 residues. The J segment lost 3 bases and the V segment lost 4 bases, leaving 5 bases of the junction unmatched. Germline CDR1 reads MGHRA; CDR2 reads YSYEKL. The CDR3 loop reads CASSPWTGYYGYTF. The CDR3 coding sequence is TGCGCCAGCAGCCCCTGGACAGGCTACTATGGCTACACCTTC.

A note on this clonotype: This could be a read error, since a much larger clone is one nucleotide away. This chain joins TRBV24-1 and TRBJ2-1, with a weak D call TRBD1 (5 bases). The V end was cut by 8 bases, the J end by 10 bases, with 14 bases between. The CDR3 has 12 residues. Germline loops: CDR1 KGHDR, CDR2 SFDVKD. Here the CDR3 DNA reads TGTGCCACCAATTCCAGGGCCGGGGAGCAGTTCTTC. It translates to CATNSRAGEQFF.

Notes on this clonotype: At one end, the junction sequence differs from germline, possibly due to a read error. The gene calls are TRBV7-9 and TRBJ2-7; D call uncertain. The CDR3 consists of 11 residues. Looked up from germline, CDR1 is SEHNR and CDR2 is FQNEAQ (reference sequence). Here the CDR3 reads CASSLGYVQYF. In DNA, the CDR3 is TGTGCCAGCAGCTTAGGGTACGTGCAGTACTTC. The complete variable domain, with remaining parts taken from reference TRBV7-9 and TRBJ2-7, reads DTGVSQNPRHKITKRGQNVTFRCDPISEHNRLYWYRQTLGQGPEFLTYFQNEAQLEKSRLLSDRFSAERPKGSFSTLEIQRTEQGDSAMYLCASSLGYVQYFGPGTRLTVT.

This clonotype was picked up a small number of times. The rearrangement links TRBV7-3 to TRBJ2-3; TRBD2 aligns across 7 bases. J lost 1 base, V lost 0 bases, and 4 bases had no gene match. Germline V gives CDR1 SGHTA, CDR2 FQGTGA. The CDR3 spans 16 residues. CDR3 DNA sequence: TGTGCCAGCAGCTTAACGTTGGCGGGGGGCACAGATACGCAGTATTTT. It encodes CASSLTLAGGTDTQYF.

This clonotype was counted many times. The chain couples TRBV5-1 to TRBJ2-7; TRBD1 matches 7 bases. The CDR3 runs to 14 residues. Trimming at V came to 4 bases and at J to 3 bases, leaving 7 bases not matched to a gene. Germline V gene lookup returns CDR1 SGHRS and CDR2 YFSETQ. For the CDR3, the DNA is TGCGCCAGCAGCCAAGCGACAGGGAACTACGAGCAGTACTTC. Protein product: CASSQATGNYEQYF.

A few counts support this clonotype. The chain joins TRBV20-1 to TRBJ1-6; D is possibly TRBD1 (6 bases). V lost 5 bases and J 0 bases, leaving 11 bases between the germline ends. The germline V gene encodes CDR1 DFQATT and CDR2 SNEGSKA (reference sequence). The CDR3 is made up of 15 amino acids. CDR3 bases: TGCAGTGCTGTGGACAGCTACTCCTATAATTCACCCCTCCACTTT. This encodes CSAVDSYSYNSPLHF.